A single sample is the source of the 26 T cell receptor beta chains below, sequenced in a study of human thymus T cells. TCRdb keeps only in-frame clones here, not all; method: immunoSEQ multiplex PCR. The data show more than 50,000 clones, with about 93% seen just once and around 6% held by the top ten. Material for sequencing was blood. The receptors were gathered from a boy in the first two years of life with a congenital heart defect but otherwise immunologically healthy.

CDR3 DNA sequence: TGCGCCAGCAGTATGGGCACCAAGGAAGCTTTCTTT. Translating gives CASSMGTKEAFF. The chain recombines TRBV10-1 with TRBJ1-1; D uncertain. V lost 5 bases and J 8 bases, leaving 12 bases between the germline ends. From germline, CDR1 is WNHNN and CDR2 SYGVQD (reference sequence). The CDR3 totals 12 residues.

V and J are TRBV28 and TRBJ2-3, with D maybe TRBD1 (6 bases). Germline V gene sequence: CDR1 MDHEN, CDR2 SYDVKM. This CDR3 comprises 15 residues. The ends were cut back, 1 base at V and 4 bases at J, with 12 bases in the middle. In nucleotides, the CDR3 is TGTGCCAGCAGTTTATCGGACAGATACCCAGATACGCAGTATTTT. This translates into CASSLSDRYPDTQYF.

V is TRBV5-1 and J is TRBJ2-1, with 8 bases that match TRBD2. This CDR3 contains 17 residues. CDR1 and CDR2 from the germline V gene are SGHRS and YFSETQ. V shed 0 bases and J 0 bases; nucleotides not matched to a gene: 5. The CDR3 loop is CASSLGPSGGSYNEQFF. DNA of the CDR3: TGCGCCAGCAGCTTGGGCCCCAGCGGGGGCTCCTACAATGAGCAGTTCTTC.

The chain joins TRBV6-5 to TRBJ2-2; no clear D gene. V gave up 2 bases and J gave up 5 bases, with 6 bases separating them. Per germline, CDR1 MNHEY and CDR2 SVGAGI. The CDR3 spans 13 residues. The CDR3 nucleotides read TGTGCCAGCAGTTACCTATTAACCGGGGAGCTGTTTTTT. Translating it yields CASSYLLTGELFF.

V gene TRBV19 combines with J gene TRBJ2-5; possible D gene TRBD2, 6 bases. Near its end, the DNA agrees better with TRBJ2-7, so the J call may be wrong. This CDR3 spans 14 amino acids. Germline lookup yields CDR1 LNHDA and CDR2 SQIVND (reference sequence). CDR3 coding DNA: TGTGCCAGTAGTATAGTGGGTAGCGGCTACGAGCAGTACTTC. Protein: CASSIVGSGYEQYF.

CDR3: CASSPGQGQETQYF. CDR3 sequence (DNA): TGTGCCAGCAGCCCGGGACAGGGGCAAGAGACCCAGTACTTC. The chain uses TRBV5-8 and TRBJ2-5; 10 bases fit TRBD1. The CDR3 extends over 14 amino acids. Trimming removed 4 bases from V and 2 bases from J; junction bases left unmatched: 2. Per the germline V gene, CDR1 is SGHTS and CDR2 is YDEGEE.

The rearrangement links TRBV11-2 to TRBJ2-1; possibly TRBD1 or TRBD2 for D (5 bases each). V lost 1 base and J lost 3, with 10 bases in between. In germline, CDR1 is SGHAT, CDR2 FQNNGV. The CDR3 extends over 15 amino acids. CDR3 protein: CASSLGVGVYNEQFF. The CDR3 DNA sequence: TGTGCCAGCAGCTTAGGAGTGGGGGTCTACAATGAGCAGTTCTTC.

This chain links TRBV28 with TRBJ2-3; D uncertain. This CDR3 spans 14 amino acids. Trimming took 5 bases from V and 2 from J, leaving 11 bases between them. CDR1 is MDHEN and CDR2 is SYDVKM in the germline V gene. CDR3 DNA sequence: TGTGCCAGCAGTCCATCGTACTCCACAGATACGCAGTATTTT. Translation gives CASSPSYSTDTQYF.

The chain couples TRBV5-1 to TRBJ1-4; D remains unclear. This CDR3 is built from 12 residues. Trimming stripped 7 bases from V and 8 bases from J, with 12 bases between. Germline V gives CDR1 SGHRS, CDR2 YFSETQ. CDR3 sequence: CASRRGEEKLFF. The CDR3 bases are TGCGCCAGCCGGCGAGGAGAGGAAAAACTGTTTTTT. The full variable domain, in which reference TRBV5-1 and TRBJ1-4 provide the parts outside the CDR3, is KAGVTQTPRYLIKTRGQQVTLSCSPISGHRSVSWYQQTPGQGLQFLFEYFSETQRNKGNFPGRFSGRQFSNSRSEMNVSTLELGDSALYLCASRRGEEKLFFGSGTQLSVL.

This chain connects TRBV4-2 to TRBJ2-1, with 11 bases lining up with TRBD2. The CDR3 runs 17 residues. Germline V gives CDR1 LGHNA, CDR2 YNFKEQ. V dropped 7 bases and J dropped 7; count of bases not matched to a gene: 15. The chain's CDR3 is CASTPTLAGGPRNEQFF. CDR3 DNA sequence: TGTGCCAGCACGCCAACCTTAGCGGGAGGGCCCCGGAATGAGCAGTTCTTC.

V and J are TRBV29-1 and TRBJ2-7; D could derive from TRBD1 or TRBD2 (5 bases each). The V gene's germline CDR1 is SQVTM and CDR2 ANQGSEA. This CDR3 is 13 amino acids long. The V end lost 7 bases, the J end lost 0 bases, and 13 bases lay between the germline ends. The CDR3 spells CSAKGRSSYEQYF. The DNA of the CDR3 is TGCAGCGCGAAGGGGAGAAGCTCCTACGAGCAGTACTTC.

The V gene is TRBV19, the J gene TRBJ1-6; 7 nucleotides line up with TRBD1. Germline assignment: CDR1 LNHDA and CDR2 SQIVND (reference sequence). Losses at the gene ends were 5 bases for V and 8 bases for J; bases not matched to a gene: 9. CDR3 length: 15 amino acids. Here the CDR3 DNA reads TGTGCCAGTAGTCTAAACAGGGGTTGGGATTCACCCCTCCACTTT. Residues: CASSLNRGWDSPLHF. Full variable domain (missing parts from reference TRBV19 and TRBJ1-6): DGGITQSPKYLFRKEGQNVTLSCEQNLNHDAMYWYRQDPGQGLRLIYYSQIVNDFQKGDIAEGYSVSREKKESFPLTVTSAQKNPTAFYLCASSLNRGWDSPLHFGNGTRLTVT.

This clone showed up just once. The genes are TRBV9 and TRBJ1-4, with TRBD1 matching 8 bases. V was pared by 3 bases and J by 5 bases, with 6 bases of the junction left unmatched. Germline V gene lookup returns CDR1 SGDLS and CDR2 YYNGEE. The CDR3 is 15 amino acids. As DNA, the CDR3 is TGTGCCAGCAGCGCCGGAGGACAGGGCAATGAAAAACTGTTTTTT. Translating gives CASSAGGQGNEKLFF.

The chain joins TRBV10-2 to TRBJ2-3, with 8 bases identical to TRBD2. This CDR3 spans 15 amino acids. J lost 3 bases, V lost 8 bases, and 10 bases had no gene match. Germline V lookup: CDR1 WSHSY, CDR2 SAAADI. CDR3 bases: TGCGCCAGCGGAATCGGGACTAGACTTACAGATACGCAGTATTTT. Its protein is CASGIGTRLTDTQYF.

The chain joins TRBV6-5 to TRBJ2-1; a possible D gene is TRBD1 (5 bases). The CDR3 loop spans 13 amino acids. CDR1 and CDR2 (germline): MNHEY, SVGAGI. Deletions cut 6 bases from V and 6 bases from J, with 12 bases between. CDR3 protein: CASSPDSPNEQFF. CDR3 nucleotide sequence: TGTGCCAGCAGCCCCGACAGCCCCAATGAGCAGTTCTTC.

The V call is TRBV20-1, the J call TRBJ2-7; D remains unclear. The CDR3 length is 11 residues. Trimming took off 2 bases at V and 2 bases at J, with 4 bases between the two ends. Germline CDR1 and CDR2: DFQATT and SNEGSKA (reference sequence). CDR3 bases: TGCAGTGCTAGACGGGCCTACGAGCAGTACTTC. Translated: CSARRAYEQYF.

The chain is built from TRBV28 and TRBJ2-7; 9 bases align to TRBD2. Germline-derived CDR1 and CDR2 are MDHEN and SYDVKM. The J segment lost 6 bases and the V segment lost 8 bases, leaving 11 bases of the junction unmatched. This CDR3 is 14 amino acids long. CDR3 sequence reads: CASGLSGRRSEQYF. Here the CDR3 DNA reads TGTGCCAGCGGACTGAGCGGGAGGAGGAGCGAGCAGTACTTC.

The V gene is TRBV5-8, the J gene TRBJ2-4, with 7 nucleotides matching TRBD1. Per the germline V gene, CDR1 is SGHTS and CDR2 is YDEGEE. After removal of 3 bases from V and 11 bases from J, the junction contained 11 bases not matched to a gene. The CDR3 contains 14 residues. The CDR3 sequence: CASSSLPGQSVQYF. The CDR3 nucleotides read TGTGCCAGCAGCTCCCTCCCGGGACAGTCAGTTCAGTACTTC.

This sequence joins TRBV6-6 and TRBJ2-7; D may be TRBD1 or TRBD2 (5 bases each). This CDR3 spans 12 amino acids. V was pared by 8 bases and J by 2 bases, with 10 bases between. From germline, CDR1 is MNHNY and CDR2 SVGAGI (reference sequence). The CDR3 sequence is CASGTFTYEQYF. The CDR3 DNA is TGTGCCAGCGGGACGTTCACCTACGAGCAGTACTTC.

This clone was detected once. This rearrangement joins TRBV19 to TRBJ1-3, with D hard to call. The germline gives CDR1 LNHDA, CDR2 SQIVND (reference sequence). Trimming left V 4 bases short and J 8 bases short, with 6 bases between. The CDR3 loop spans 11 amino acids. The CDR3 loop reads CASSKEHTIYF. The CDR3 DNA follows: TGTGCCAGTAGTAAGGAGCACACCATATATTTT.

This sequence joins TRBV6-6 and TRBJ2-6; D is unresolved. CDR1 MNHNY and CDR2 SVGAGI come from the germline V gene (reference sequence). The CDR3 has 14 amino acids. Trimming removed 4 bases from V and 2 bases from J, with 6 bases in between. The CDR3 sequence is CASSLAPGANVLTF. CDR3 DNA sequence: TGTGCCAGCAGTTTGGCACCTGGGGCCAACGTCCTGACTTTC.

The rearrangement joins TRBV10-3 to TRBJ1-3, with 7 nucleotides matching TRBD1. Unmatched junction bases numbered 4, after V lost 7 bases and J lost 4 bases. The CDR3 is made up of 13 amino acids. Germline V gives CDR1 ENHRY, CDR2 SYGVKD. This chain's CDR3 is CAINLGQGNTIYF. The CDR3 coding sequence is TGTGCCATCAACCTGGGACAGGGAAACACCATATATTTT.

The V gene is TRBV25-1, the J gene TRBJ1-2; 7 bases agree with TRBD1. This CDR3 has 14 residues. Germline assignment: CDR1 MGHDK and CDR2 SYGVNS. After removal of 3 bases from V and 5 bases from J, the junction contained 6 bases not matched to a gene. The CDR3 DNA follows: TGTGCCAGCAGTGACCCAGGGGGGAGTTATGGCTACACCTTC. This encodes CASSDPGGSYGYTF.

The CDR3 DNA reads as TGTGCCAGTTCATCCCAGGGGGCGAACTACTATGGCTACACCTTC. Translated: CASSSQGANYYGYTF. The chain employs TRBV6-5 and TRBJ1-2; TRBD1 matches at 8 bases. V trimming: 9 bases; J trimming: 3 bases; junction bases outside the gene matches: 12. Germline V gene data show CDR1 as MNHEY and CDR2 as SVGAGI. The CDR3 is 15 residues long.

This chain joins TRBV6-5 and TRBJ2-1; 13 bases align to TRBD2. V shed 4 bases, J shed 15 bases, and the junction held 9 bases outside the gene matches. CDR1 is MNHEY and CDR2 is SVGAGI in the germline V gene. This CDR3 has 14 amino acids. The CDR3 protein is CASSSGTSGISWFF. CDR3 coding DNA: TGTGCCAGCAGTTCCGGGACTAGCGGGATAAGCTGGTTCTTC.

The chain couples TRBV7-8 to TRBJ1-5, with TRBD1 matching 8 bases. Trimming at V came to 0 bases and at J to 6 bases, leaving 4 bases not matched to a gene. The CDR3 consists of 15 residues. Germline loops: CDR1 SGHVS, CDR2 FQNEAQ. The CDR3 DNA reads as TGTGCCAGCAGCTTAGCGGCCAGGGGGCTTCAGCCCCAGCATTTT. Residues: CASSLAARGLQPQHF. The whole variable domain, filled in from reference TRBV7-8 and TRBJ1-5, reads GAGVSQSPRYKVAKRGQDVALRCDPISGHVSLFWYQQALGQGPEFLTYFQNEAQLDKSGLPSDRFFAERPEGSVSTLKIQRTQQEDSAVYLCASSLAARGLQPQHFGDGTRLSIL.